The source of this TCR beta chain is a study of T cell responses to AZD1222 COVID-19 vaccine. Second doses were pooled across both intervals (about 4 or about 12 weeks). CDR1 is SGHRS, CDR2 YFSETQ, per germline. The ends were cut back, 3 bases at V and 3 bases at J, with 16 bases in the middle. The CDR3 is 15 amino acids. TCRdb keeps only in-frame clones here, not all; method: immunoSEQ multiplex PCR. There are more than 150,000 clones in the sample; nearly 95% occur only once, and approximately 1.9% lies in the top ten. V and J are TRBV5-1 and TRBJ2-7; D may be TRBD1 or TRBD2 (5 bases each). The sequences come from peripheral blood, collected 28 days after the second AZD1222 dose. This sequence originates from an adult who received the AZD1222 COVID-19 vaccine. This CDR3 reads CASSSPRGPSYEQYF. The DNA of the CDR3 is TGCGCCAGCAGCTCCCCCCGGGGCCCTAGCTACGAGCAGTACTTC.